This T cell receptor beta chain was observed in a study of blood T cell repertoires in COVID-19. Study background: Samples taken during acute and convalescent COVID-19 were collected in the United States, Italy and Spain. T cells, B-cell-depleted T cells, or PBMCs provided the cDNA or gDNA that served as material.

This CDR3 comprises 15 residues. J was trimmed by 7 bases and V by 7 bases; bases with no gene match: 9. CDR1 and CDR2 from the germline V gene are MDHEN and SYDVKM. In the original workflow: Reference gene primer amplification yielded estimated nucleated cell counts. Using immunoSEQ multiplex PCR, the repertoire was profiled, and TCRdb retains in-frame clones only, with some absent. That table gives V, J and clone size, and the DNA gave D and trimming. Altogether just over 40,000 clones are present, about 86% being singletons, with the ten largest covering more than 2%. This chain links TRBV28 with TRBJ1-6; 8 nucleotides align to TRBD1. This sequence was found in a woman aged 60-75 years with acute or convalescent COVID-19. The sequenced sample was peripheral blood. Here the CDR3 DNA reads TGTGCCAGCAAGATACCGACAGGGGTAAATTCACCCCTCCACTTT. Translation gives CASKIPTGVNSPLHF. Full variable domain (outside the CDR3, taken from reference TRBV28 and TRBJ1-6): DVKVTQSSRYLVKRTGEKVFLECVQDMDHENMFWYRQDPGLGLRLIYFSYDVKMKEKGDIPEGYSVSREKKERFSLILESASTNQTSMYLCASKIPTGVNSPLHFGNGTRLTVT.